Below are 23 T cell receptor beta chains sequenced from a single sample in a study of shared clonotypes between healthy human individuals. Naive CD8 cells were CD45RO-negative, positively selected for CCR7, excluding terminally differentiated effector memory CD45RA+ cells. TCRdb keeps only in-frame clones here, not all; method: immunoSEQ multiplex PCR. The sample lists around 2,100,000 clones; over 85% were seen once. The specimen was naive CD8+ T cells sorted from blood. These receptors originate from a man between 18 and 35 years old in good health.

This clone was observed a single time. CDR3 protein: CSVLGPDSYNEQFF. As DNA, the CDR3 is TGCAGCGTTCTGGGCCCGGACTCCTACAATGAGCAGTTCTTC. The genes are TRBV29-1 and TRBJ2-1; D uncertain. Germline CDR1 and CDR2: SQVTM and ANQGSEA. The CDR3 consists of 14 residues. V lost 5 bases and J lost 0, with 11 bases in between.

The chain has TRBV7-2 and TRBJ2-5; no definite D call. The end of the DNA fits TRBJ2-7 better, so the J call may be wrong. Germline V gene sequence: CDR1 SGHTA, CDR2 FQGNSA. This CDR3 comprises 14 residues. The CDR3 DNA follows: TGTGCCAGCAGCTCCGACGTGGTTGGCTACGAGCAGTACTTC. Protein: CASSSDVVGYEQYF.

The chain uses TRBV15 and TRBJ2-7; 7 positions match TRBD2. This CDR3 region has 14 residues. The germline V gene has CDR1 LNHNV and CDR2 YYDKDF (reference sequence). V lost 4 bases and J lost 1; bases outside the gene matches: 4. This CDR3 is CATSKSGDSYEQYF. For the CDR3, the DNA is TGTGCCACCAGCAAGAGCGGGGATTCCTACGAGCAGTACTTC.

Details on this clone: This CDR3 is also generated by other DNA sequences in the sample. The genes are TRBV9 and TRBJ1-1; D is uncertain. The V gene lost 7 bases and the J gene lost 4 bases, with 14 bases spanning the gap. Per germline, CDR1 SGDLS and CDR2 YYNGEE. This CDR3 comprises 13 residues. The CDR3 DNA reads as TGTGCCAGCTCCGTGGGTGGGAGCACTGAAGCTTTCTTT. This translates into CASSVGGSTEAFF.

The chain has TRBV4-3 and TRBJ2-1, with D possibly matching TRBD1 (6 bases). Trimming removed 0 bases at V and 10 bases at J, with 16 bases between. The CDR3 has 15 residues. Germline V gene data show CDR1 as LGHNA and CDR2 as YSLEER. Here the CDR3 reads CASSQDTFGGREQFF. CDR3 nucleotides: TGCGCCAGCAGCCAAGATACATTTGGGGGCCGCGAGCAGTTCTTC.

V gene TRBV9 combines with J gene TRBJ1-1; 8 positions agree with TRBD1. The CDR3 is made up of 15 amino acids. Germline V gene data show CDR1 as SGDLS and CDR2 as YYNGEE. V lost 2 bases, J lost 4 bases, and 7 bases stayed unmatched. The CDR3 DNA reads as TGTGCCAGCAGCGTGTATACAGGGGGTGGCACTGAAGCTTTCTTT. It codes for CASSVYTGGGTEAFF.

V gene TRBV2 combines with J gene TRBJ2-3; 9 bases align to TRBD2. Trimming took 2 bases from V and 4 from J; bases not matched to a gene: 1. CDR1 is SNHLY and CDR2 is FYNNEI in the germline V gene. This CDR3 is 14 amino acids long. DNA for the CDR3: TGTGCCAGCAGTGAAACTAGCGGGCCAGATACGCAGTATTTT. Residues: CASSETSGPDTQYF.

This clone came up once. Other DNA sequences in this specimen translate into the identical CDR3. The chain carries TRBV5-1 and TRBJ1-1; D is undetermined. V was cut by 0 bases and J by 0 bases, with 9 bases left in between. From germline, CDR1 is SGHRS and CDR2 YFSETQ. This CDR3 contains 15 residues. CDR3 residues: CASSLEPGLNTEAFF. CDR3 in DNA: TGCGCCAGCAGCTTGGAGCCGGGTTTGAACACTGAAGCTTTCTTT.

This clone has a single count. The chain couples TRBV27 to TRBJ2-1; 10 bases map to TRBD2. V was clipped by 5 bases and J by 10 bases; unmatched bases: 14. The CDR3 covers 16 residues. Germline-derived CDR1 and CDR2 are MNHEY and SMNVEV (reference sequence). In DNA, the CDR3 is TGTGCCAGCAGTCCCCTCGGGGTAGCGGGGGGAAACGAGCAGTTCTTC. It yields the protein CASSPLGVAGGNEQFF.

This clone appeared a few times. The J gene is TRBJ1-2, the V gene TRBV2; no firm D call. CDR3 length: 12 residues. Germline CDR1 and CDR2: SNHLY and FYNNEI. Trimming took off 6 bases at V and 7 bases at J, with 12 bases between the two ends. The CDR3 region is CASRPQAAGYTF. CDR3 coding DNA: TGTGCCAGCAGACCCCAGGCAGCTGGCTACACCTTC.

The chain has TRBV5-4 and TRBJ2-7; TRBD2 agrees at 8 bases. V lost 2 bases, J lost 2 bases, and 6 bases stayed unmatched. Germline CDR1 SGHNT, CDR2 YYREEE (reference sequence). The CDR3 consists of 15 residues. DNA of the CDR3: TGTGCCAGCAGCTTTCGGGGGGGGGCACCCTACGAGCAGTACTTC. Its protein product is CASSFRGGAPYEQYF.

The chain has TRBV5-6 and TRBJ2-3, with a weak D call TRBD2 (6 bases). V was clipped by 1 base and J by 6 bases, with 12 bases between them. This CDR3 is built from 14 residues. The germline V gene has CDR1 SGHDT and CDR2 YYEEEE. This chain's CDR3 is CASSLIRGWDTQYF. The CDR3 DNA reads as TGTGCCAGCAGCTTGATACGGGGGTGGGATACGCAGTATTTT.

The CDR3 bases are TGTGCCAGCAGCTCTACAGTCAAAGGCGAGACCCAGTACTTC. This encodes CASSSTVKGETQYF. This sequence joins TRBV7-9 and TRBJ2-5; D is ambiguous. Germline assignment: CDR1 SEHNR and CDR2 FQNEAQ (reference sequence). The CDR3 extends over 14 amino acids. Trimming cost V 4 bases and J 5 bases, with 14 bases left between them.

A note on this clone: This CDR3 is also generated by other DNA sequences in the sample. The chain employs TRBV7-9 and TRBJ1-1, with D tentatively TRBD1 (6 bases). The V end was cut by 0 bases, the J end by 2 bases, with 7 bases between. Germline CDR1 and CDR2: SEHNR and FQNEAQ (reference sequence). The CDR3 has 14 residues. Written as DNA, the CDR3 is TGTGCCAGCAGCTTAGCGGGGGCTAACACTGAAGCTTTCTTT. This codes for CASSLAGANTEAFF.

The V and J genes are TRBV5-1 and TRBJ1-2; tentatively, D is TRBD1 (6 bases). The germline V gene encodes CDR1 SGHRS and CDR2 YFSETQ. Trimming shortened V by 9 bases and J by 5 bases, and 23 bases separated the two germline ends. The CDR3 is 15 residues long. The CDR3 DNA is TGCGCCAACTTAATGGTGCCGAGGGGGAGTTATGGCTACACCTTC. This encodes CANLMVPRGSYGYTF.

V is TRBV28 and J is TRBJ1-2; D is possibly TRBD1 (5 bases). The CDR3 consists of 13 residues. Germline lookup yields CDR1 MDHEN and CDR2 SYDVKM. Trimming left V 6 bases short and J 4 bases short, with 12 bases between. The CDR3 sequence is CASSTREGYGYTF. CDR3 in DNA: TGTGCCAGCAGCACCAGGGAGGGCTATGGCTACACCTTC.

The chain is built from TRBV10-3 and TRBJ1-2; D may be TRBD1 (5 bases). CDR3 length: 16 amino acids. Germline loops: CDR1 ENHRY, CDR2 SYGVKD. Trimming pared 0 bases from V and 6 bases from J, leaving 17 bases between. CDR3 region: CAISESRLGTKDGYTF. In DNA form, the CDR3 reads TGTGCCATCAGTGAGTCGAGGTTGGGGACGAAAGATGGCTACACCTTC.

This chain links TRBV12-5 with TRBJ2-1; 7 nucleotides agree with TRBD2. CDR1 and CDR2 from the germline V gene are LGHNT and FRNRAP. The CDR3 runs to 14 residues. The junction had 8 bases not matched to a gene; V was cut back by 6 bases and J by 6 bases. The CDR3 sequence is CASGSGTGLNEQFF. Here the CDR3 DNA reads TGTGCTAGTGGAAGCGGGACGGGCCTCAATGAGCAGTTCTTC.

The chain employs TRBV9 and TRBJ2-3, with a weak D call TRBD2 (6 bases). There are 18 residues in the CDR3. Germline V gives CDR1 SGDLS, CDR2 YYNGEE. Trimming took 0 bases from V and 0 from J, leaving 17 bases between them. CDR3 sequence: CASSVESGLALSTDTQYF. CDR3 DNA sequence: TGTGCCAGCAGCGTAGAATCCGGGCTAGCGCTTAGCACAGATACGCAGTATTTT.

About this clone itself: This sample includes further DNA sequences coding for the same CDR3. The chain links TRBV19 to TRBJ1-1, with 9 positions matching TRBD1. This CDR3 has 14 amino acids. The V gene's germline CDR1 is LNHDA and CDR2 SQIVND (reference sequence). J gave up 5 bases and V 3 bases, and 4 bases lay outside the gene matches. The CDR3 loop reads CASSIGQGLTEAFF. CDR3 sequence (DNA): TGTGCCAGTAGTATCGGACAGGGGTTGACTGAAGCTTTCTTT. The full variable domain, completed using reference TRBV19 and TRBJ1-1, is DGGITQSPKYLFRKEGQNVTLSCEQNLNHDAMYWYRQDPGQGLRLIYYSQIVNDFQKGDIAEGYSVSREKKESFPLTVTSAQKNPTAFYLCASSIGQGLTEAFFGQGTRLTVV.

The chain couples TRBV5-6 to TRBJ2-7; D might be TRBD2 (5 bases). Germline loops: CDR1 SGHDT, CDR2 YYEEEE. The CDR3 is made up of 13 amino acids. V was pared by 1 base and J by 3 bases, with 8 bases between. CDR3 nucleotides: TGTGCCAGCAGCTTGACAGACTACTACGAGCAGTACTTC. It translates to CASSLTDYYEQYF.

Remarks on this clone: It differs at one base from a far larger clone, so likely a read error. The chain combines TRBV7-9 with TRBJ2-3, with TRBD2 matching over 9 bases. The CDR3 has 16 residues. Germline assignment: CDR1 SEHNR and CDR2 FQNEAQ (reference sequence). V shed 1 base and J 7 bases; nucleotides not matched to a gene: 9. The chain's CDR3 is CASSLGASGNPYTQYF. As DNA, the CDR3 is TGTGCCAGCAGCTTAGGGGCTAGCGGGAATCCATATACGCAGTATTTT.

This clone is a singleton in its sample. V and J are TRBV5-6 and TRBJ2-3; TRBD1 is a possible D gene (5 bases). Germline CDR1 SGHDT, CDR2 YYEEEE. V lost 0 bases and J lost 1, with 12 bases in between. CDR3 length: 16 amino acids. CDR3 sequence: CASSLDPGIGTDTQYF. The CDR3, as DNA: TGTGCCAGCAGCTTGGATCCAGGGATCGGCACAGATACGCAGTATTTT. The complete variable domain, with remaining parts taken from reference TRBV5-6 and TRBJ2-3, reads DAGVTQSPTHLIKTRGQQVTLRCSPKSGHDTVSWYQQALGQGPQFIFQYYEEEERQRGNFPDRFSGHQFPNYSSELNVNALLLGDSALYLCASSLDPGIGTDTQYFGPGTRLTVL.